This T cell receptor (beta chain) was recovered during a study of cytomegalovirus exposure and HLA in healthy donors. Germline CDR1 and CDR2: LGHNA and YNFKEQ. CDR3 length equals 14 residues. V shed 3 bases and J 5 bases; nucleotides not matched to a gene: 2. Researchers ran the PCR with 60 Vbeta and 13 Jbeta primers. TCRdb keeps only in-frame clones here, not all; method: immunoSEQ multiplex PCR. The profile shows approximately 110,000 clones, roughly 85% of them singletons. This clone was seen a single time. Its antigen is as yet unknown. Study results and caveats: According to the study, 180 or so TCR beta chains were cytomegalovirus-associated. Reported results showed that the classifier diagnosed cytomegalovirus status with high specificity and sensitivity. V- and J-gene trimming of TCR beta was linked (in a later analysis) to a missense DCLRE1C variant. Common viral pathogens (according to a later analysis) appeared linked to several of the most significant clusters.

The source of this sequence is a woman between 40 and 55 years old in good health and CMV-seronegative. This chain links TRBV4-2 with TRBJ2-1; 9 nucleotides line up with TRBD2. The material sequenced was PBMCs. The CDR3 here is CASSQAGGNNEQFF. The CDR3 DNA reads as TGTGCCAGCAGCCAGGCGGGAGGGAACAATGAGCAGTTCTTC.